What follows are 7 T cell receptor beta chains derived from one specimen sequenced in a study of early T cells in non-severe SARS-CoV-2 infection. TCRdb fed the 5' RACE reads into MiXCR, producing one record per CDR3 protein. This table holds 50,000 to 70,000 distinct CDR3 sequences, 8% to 9% found once. Sequenced material: whole blood. All receptors come from an adult who was a healthcare worker with PCR-confirmed SARS-CoV-2 infection or an uninfected control (not recorded which).

This clonotype occurred many times. The chain carries TRBV12-3 or TRBV12-4 and TRBJ2-7, with 7 nucleotides matching TRBD1. The CDR3 sequence is 14 residues long. J gave up 0 bases and V 5 bases, and 4 bases lay outside the gene matches. The CDR3 region has the DNA TGTGCCAGCAGTCTCCGACAGGGCTCCTACGAGCAGTACTTC. Encoded protein: CASSLRQGSYEQYF.

Comments on this clonotype: A much bigger clone sits one base away, suggesting this may be a read error. This sequence joins TRBV20-1 and TRBJ2-1, with D perhaps TRBD2 (5 bases). The CDR3 is made up of 13 amino acids. With 6 bases removed from V and 0 bases from J, the gap between germline ends came to 9 bases. Germline CDR1 and CDR2: DFQATT and SNEGSKA (reference sequence). CDR3 residues: CSAPGISYNEQFF. In nucleotides, the CDR3 is TGCAGTGCACCCGGGATCTCCTACAATGAGCAGTTCTTC.

This clonotype was counted between two and nine times. This rearrangement joins TRBV28 to TRBJ2-7, with D possibly matching TRBD2 (5 bases). Germline CDR1 is MDHEN and CDR2 is SYDVKM. The V gene lost 5 bases and the J gene lost 3 bases, with 8 bases spanning the gap. The length of the CDR3 is 12 residues. The chain's CDR3 is CASSTSDYEQYF. CDR3 DNA: TGTGCCAGCAGTACTAGTGACTACGAGCAGTACTTC. Full variable domain (outside the CDR3, taken from reference TRBV28 and TRBJ2-7): DVKVTQSSRYLVKRTGEKVFLECVQDMDHENMFWYRQDPGLGLRLIYFSYDVKMKEKGDIPEGYSVSREKKERFSLILESASTNQTSMYLCASSTSDYEQYFGPGTRLTVT.

The table lists this clonotype with a few counts. The V call is TRBV6-5, the J call TRBJ1-5; tentatively, D is TRBD1 (6 bases). CDR3 size: 16 residues. The V gene lost 6 bases and the J gene lost 0 bases, with 15 bases spanning the gap. Germline values: CDR1 MNHEY, CDR2 SVGAGI. The CDR3 sequence is CASRPGQFNSNQPQHF. CDR3 DNA sequence: TGTGCCAGCAGGCCTGGACAGTTTAATAGCAATCAGCCCCAGCATTTT.

In regard to this clonotype: Compared with germline, one end of the junction differs, possibly owing to a read error. The J gene is TRBJ2-5, the V gene TRBV6-1; D is ambiguous. The CDR3 is 10 residues long. CDR1 and CDR2 from the germline V gene are MNHNS and SASEGT. The CDR3: CASSEAQRDF. CDR3 bases: TGTGCCAGCAGTGAGGCCCAGCGAGACTTC.

A few counts support this clonotype. The rearrangement links TRBV19 to TRBJ2-2; no firm D call. From germline, CDR1 is LNHDA and CDR2 SQIVND (reference sequence). Deletions cut 3 bases from V and 4 bases from J, with 12 bases between. The CDR3 loop spans 15 amino acids. CDR3 amino acids: CASSMGFATTGELFF. DNA of the CDR3: TGTGCCAGTAGTATGGGTTTCGCTACCACCGGGGAGCTGTTTTTT.

This clonotype was observed many times. The rearrangement links TRBV28 to TRBJ2-3; D possibly corresponds to TRBD1 (5 bases). CDR1 and CDR2 from the germline V gene are MDHEN and SYDVKM. The V end was cut by 1 base, the J end by 2 bases, with 19 bases between. This CDR3 spans 18 amino acids. The CDR3: CASSLLPWEQDPTDTQYF. CDR3 in DNA: TGTGCCAGCAGTTTATTGCCCTGGGAACAGGACCCCACAGATACGCAGTATTTT.